This T cell receptor beta chain emerged from a study of T-cell reconstitution after alpha-beta-depleted transplantation in children. Study outcomes and limitations: Roughly two months post-transplant, alpha-beta T cells reportedly originated from several hundred graft clones that had expanded.

Germline CDR1 reads SGHRS; CDR2 reads YFSETQ. Trimming removed 0 bases at V and 13 bases at J, with 11 bases between. The CDR3 consists of 12 residues. Unique molecular identifiers were incorporated when the TCRbeta library was constructed. TCRdb used MiXCR to reprocess the PCR reads, holding one entry per CDR3 protein. In the table there are approximately 150,000 distinct CDR3 sequences, roughly 8.8% of which are singletons. This clonotype was observed a few times. The antigen remains undetermined. The rearrangement uses TRBV5-1 and TRBJ2-1; D is perhaps TRBD2 (6 bases). Sequenced material: PBMCs, mostly from graft donor cells, taken 180 days after TCRalphabeta/CD19-depleted stem cell transplant. The TCR was taken from a female patient aged 2 to 10 who had a stem cell transplant for congenital amegakaryocytic thrombocytopenia, so the T cells may come from the graft donor. The CDR3, as DNA: TGCGCCAGCAGCTTGGCCGGGACTCCTCAGTTCTTC. This gives the protein CASSLAGTPQFF.